The source of this TCR beta chain is a study of neoadjuvant anti-PD-1 for oral cavity cancer. Overall study context: Nivolumab at 3 mg/kg was mostly given biweekly, three to four doses, pre-surgery. Around day 43, patients without progression received a fourth nivolumab dose before surgery.

Blood libraries mostly used around 510 ng genomic DNA, six replicates each. Using immunoSEQ multiplex PCR, the repertoire was profiled, and TCRdb retains in-frame clones only, with some absent. This sample has roughly 15,000 clones, with less than 80% found just once. Blood cells were analyzed directly, without culture or expansion. The V segment lost 2 bases and the J segment 7 bases; nucleotides outside the gene matches: 4. The CDR3 totals 13 residues. CDR1 is WNHNN, CDR2 SYGVQD, per germline (reference sequence). This specimen consisted of PBMCs, obtained before nivolumab (anti-PD-1) treatment. The clonotype was recovered from a person aged 35-79 years with oral cavity squamous cell carcinoma. The J gene is TRBJ1-1, the V gene TRBV10-1, with TRBD1 matching 7 bases. CDR3: CASSEVGQDEAFF. The CDR3 DNA is TGCGCCAGCAGTGAGGTCGGACAGGATGAAGCTTTCTTT.